One T cell receptor beta chain is described in this entry. This clone was seen a single time. Its cognate antigen has yet to be identified. The sample holds no much larger clone one base away, and base qualities are not on file. Each collaborating institution followed its own protocols to collect whole blood in K2EDTA tubes. For TCRbeta analysis, collaborator samples were shipped as frozen whole blood, as isolated PBMCs, or as DNA extracted from either sample type. CDR1 and CDR2 were assigned from the germline V gene as SGHRS and YFSETQ. Its CDR3 holds 17 amino acids, cysteine through phenylalanine. Only CDR3 DNA remains: 51 bases, in frame from the first base. The junction shows trimming of 1 base on V and 1 base on J, and the gene matches do not reach 7 bases of it. The sample is drawn from a study of blood T cell repertoires in COVID-19 (dated by TCRdb to about 2020). At the level of the whole study: The collaborator samples originated in the United States, Italy and Spain and spanned the acute and convalescent phases of COVID-19. The dataset comprised deeply sampled blood TCRbeta repertoires from subjects exposed to, actively infected with, or recovered from COVID-19. The material from the prospective study consisted of cDNA or gDNA derived from T cells, B-cell-depleted T cells, or PBMCs. Where HLA class I and class II types were available, the types were taken from metadata supplied by the sample provider, not from assay-based typing. The repertoires were released in a freely available public database meant as a resource for research on the immune response to SARS-CoV-2. Nearly every sample came with metadata listing a de-identified subject ID, COVID-19 status, age in years and sex. The samples were drawn from the first 160 participants of the ongoing ImmuneRACE study and from under 1,500 subjects provided by 6 global collaborators. On the study overall, not on this receptor specifically: Clinical and demographic metadata were provided uncurated, with the amount varying by source and participant.

TCRbeta CDR3 regions were amplified from genomic DNA by means of the immunoSEQ Assay, a bias-controlled multiplex PCR. The authors' analysis ran thus. Nucleated cell counts per sample were estimated from amplification of reference gene primers within the assay. To quantify the absolute abundance of each unique TCRbeta CDR3 rearrangement, sequence reads were collapsed and filtered. For each sample, productive Simpson clonality was calculated as the square root of Simpson's diversity index across productive rearrangements. The clones in this table, taken by TCRdb from immuneACCESS, are in-frame only. Not every clone is retained; where verified, under half of the shortfall comes from an unresolved V gene, and the cause of the rest is unknown. The V and J calls and clone size were taken over from that table, and D and trimming were inferred from the DNA. Within this sample are over 100,000 clones, with about 80% of them counted one time only. Clones ranked in the top ten supply 4% of the sample.

The origin of this receptor is a woman of 80 years or more with acute or convalescent COVID-19. The V and J genes are TRBV5-1 and TRBJ2-5, and 10 bases in between align with TRBD2. The source material was peripheral blood. The CDR3 reads CASSLRPSGGIQETQYF. The nucleotide sequence is given as TGCGCCAGCAGCTTGAGGCCTAGCGGGGGCATCCAAGAGACCCAGTACTTC.